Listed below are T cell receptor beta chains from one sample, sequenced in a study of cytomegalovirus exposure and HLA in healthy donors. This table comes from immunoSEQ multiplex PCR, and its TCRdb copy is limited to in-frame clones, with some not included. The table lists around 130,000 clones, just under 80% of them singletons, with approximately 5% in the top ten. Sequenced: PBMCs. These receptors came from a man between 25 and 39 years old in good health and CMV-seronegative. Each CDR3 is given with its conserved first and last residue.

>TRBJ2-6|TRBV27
CASSFEGSGANVLTF
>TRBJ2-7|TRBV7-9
CASSGTSAPREQYF
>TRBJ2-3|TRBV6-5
CASSYYGQGMTDTQYF
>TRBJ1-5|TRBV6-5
CASSRDGSNQPQHF
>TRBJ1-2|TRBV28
CASSFIQPAELYGYTF
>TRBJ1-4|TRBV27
CASRGQDNEKLFF
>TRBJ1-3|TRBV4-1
CASSQRQGPGGNTIYF
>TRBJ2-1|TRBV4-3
CASSQGERERRYEQFF
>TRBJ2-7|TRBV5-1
CASSFSQGSYYEQYF
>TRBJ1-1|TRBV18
CASSQGGNEAFF
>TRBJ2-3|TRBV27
CASNTPGGVTDTQYF
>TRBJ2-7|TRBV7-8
CASTPKGQGIGEQYF
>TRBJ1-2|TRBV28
CASGTDWTGSPSNYGYTF
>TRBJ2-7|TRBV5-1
CASRGEGVRGQYYEQYF
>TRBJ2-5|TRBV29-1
CSVRTSGRTKQYF
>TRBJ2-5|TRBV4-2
CASSQGDRGETQYF
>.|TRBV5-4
CASSLSGRHEQYF
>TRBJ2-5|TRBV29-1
CSVYRTGQETQYF
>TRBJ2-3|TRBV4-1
CASSPTSGGFPDTQYF
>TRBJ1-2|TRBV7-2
CASTRGGGVGYTF